This T cell receptor (beta chain) was obtained from a study of PD-L1 blockade in urothelial cancer. For the study at large: Each participant's history included 0 to 3 prior chemotherapy regimens.

The data were produced by immunoSEQ multiplex PCR, yet TCRdb's version contains in-frame clones alone and is incomplete. The sample contains a few hundred clones, approximately 38% of which appear only once. This clonotype was obtained from a man aged 55-75 years with urothelial cancer. The specimen was tumor tissue, collected before atezolizumab (anti-PD-L1) treatment.

The CDR3 reads CASSPSAGSYNEKLFF. DNA for the CDR3: TGTGCCAGCAGTCCCTCCGCAGGCAGCTATAATGAAAAACTGTTTTTT. The chain links TRBV25-1 to TRBJ1-4, with D uncertain. Trimming stripped 5 bases from V and 4 bases from J, with 17 bases between. Germline V lookup: CDR1 MGHDK, CDR2 SYGVNS. This CDR3 has 16 amino acids.